This TCR beta chain was captured by sequencing in a study of blood T cell repertoires in COVID-19. Profiled with immunoSEQ multiplex PCR; TCRdb holds only in-frame clones, not every one. Among some 270,000 clones listed, over 75% were seen once. V dropped 2 bases and J dropped 6 bases, with 11 bases sitting between them. Germline V gives CDR1 MGHRA, CDR2 YSYEKL. The CDR3 spans 14 residues. This sequence originates from a woman aged 25-40 years who had recovered from COVID-19. This chain connects TRBV4-1 to TRBJ1-5; D is ambiguous. The sample comprised PBMCs or T cells enriched from blood (not recorded which). The CDR3 bases are TGCGCCAGCAGCCAACCAAGTCGGGGTCAGCCCCAGCATTTT. This gives the protein CASSQPSRGQPQHF.